One sample yielded the 24 T cell receptor beta chains listed below, sequenced in a study of CD8+ T cells in alopecia areata. As the sequencing template, cDNA was produced by extracting RNA and reverse transcribing it. Measured with immunoSEQ multiplex PCR; TCRdb has only the in-frame clones, and not every one. The sample contains 150,000 to 160,000 clones, 40% to 65% of which appear only once. The material sequenced was CD8+ T cells sorted from blood, taken at week 0. The receptor source for this set is a human donor with alopecia areata.

This clone has only a few counts. V gene TRBV25-1 combines with J gene TRBJ2-5; D remains unclear. The assigned J gene may be wrong: the sequence end matches TRBJ2-7 better. Germline CDR1 is MGHDK and CDR2 is SYGVNS. This CDR3 is 11 amino acids long. The chain's CDR3 is CASREGYEQYF. DNA for the CDR3: TGTGCCAGCAGGGAAGGCTACGAGCAGTACTTC.

The CDR3 nucleotides read TGTGCCTGGAGACTATCACGGGGGGATACGCAGTATTTT. It encodes CAWRLSRGDTQYF. The chain employs TRBV30 and TRBJ2-3; D possibly corresponds to TRBD2 (6 bases). Trimming took 3 bases from V and 6 from J, leaving 13 bases between them. The CDR3 spans 13 residues. Germline loops: CDR1 GTSNPN, CDR2 SVGIG (reference sequence).

V and J are TRBV9 and TRBJ2-3; 14 bases align to TRBD2. J gave up 5 bases and V 2 bases, and 1 base lay outside the gene matches. CDR3 length: 15 residues. The germline V gene has CDR1 SGDLS and CDR2 YYNGEE. DNA of the CDR3: TGTGCCAGCAGCGTCGGGACTAGCGGGGGAGATACGCAGTATTTT. Its translation: CASSVGTSGGDTQYF.

The chain's CDR3 is CASSEAPRGRGDTQYF. For the CDR3, the DNA is TGTGCCAGCAGTGAAGCCCCCCGGGGGAGGGGGGATACGCAGTATTTT. The rearrangement links TRBV25-1 to TRBJ2-3, with a tentative D call TRBD2 (7 bases). CDR3 length: 16 residues. CDR1 is MGHDK and CDR2 is SYGVNS in the germline V gene. V was clipped by 2 bases and J by 6 bases, with 18 bases between them.

In its sample, this clone was seen once. This rearrangement joins TRBV6-1 to TRBJ2-3; D tentatively reads TRBD1 or TRBD2 (5 bases each). V gave up 5 bases and J gave up 0 bases, with 12 bases separating them. CDR3 size: 15 residues. Germline-derived CDR1 and CDR2 are MNHNS and SASEGT. CDR3 loop: CASSPFRDSTDTQYF. CDR3 DNA sequence: TGTGCCAGCAGTCCATTCCGGGACAGCACAGATACGCAGTATTTT.

This clone was counted between two and nine times. The chain links TRBV20-1 to TRBJ2-7, with D unresolved. The CDR3 covers 11 residues. V dropped 5 bases and J dropped 3 bases, with 8 bases sitting between them. Germline V lookup: CDR1 DFQATT, CDR2 SNEGSKA (reference sequence). The CDR3 here is CSASDLYEQYF. CDR3 bases: TGCAGTGCTTCCGACCTCTACGAGCAGTACTTC.

CDR3 nucleotide sequence: TGTGCCAGCAGCGTTTCCGGGACAGGGTACAATGAGCAGTTCTTC. It codes for CASSVSGTGYNEQFF. The gene calls are TRBV9 and TRBJ2-1; 9 bases are shared with TRBD1. This CDR3 comprises 15 residues. Germline CDR1 reads SGDLS; CDR2 reads YYNGEE. V lost 2 bases to trimming and J lost 4 bases; unmatched junction nucleotides: 4.

This rearrangement joins TRBV15 to TRBJ1-5; weak D call: TRBD1 (5 bases). CDR3 length equals 15 residues. Germline V CDR1 and CDR2: LNHNV, YYDKDF (reference sequence). Trimming removed 0 bases at V and 2 bases at J, with 8 bases between. This chain's CDR3 is CATSRDQGGNQPQHF. The CDR3 DNA sequence: TGTGCCACCAGCAGAGATCAGGGCGGCAATCAGCCCCAGCATTTT.

This chain uses TRBV13 with TRBJ2-7; a weak D match, TRBD1 (6 bases). The CDR3 runs 15 residues. Trimming left V 4 bases short and J 3 bases short, with 16 bases between. Germline values: CDR1 PRHDT, CDR2 FYEKMQ (reference sequence). The CDR3: CASSSPGAGLYEQYF. The CDR3 DNA follows: TGTGCCAGCAGCTCCCCAGGGGCGGGTCTCTACGAGCAGTACTTC. The full variable domain, completed using reference TRBV13 and TRBJ2-7, is AAGVIQSPRHLIKEKRETATLKCYPIPRHDTVYWYQQGPGQDPQFLISFYEKMQSDKGSIPDRFSAQQFSDYHSELNMSSLELGDSALYFCASSSPGAGLYEQYFGPGTRLTVT.

The rearrangement joins TRBV29-1 to TRBJ2-7; D possibly corresponds to TRBD2 (6 bases). V was shortened by 8 bases and J by 3 bases, with 17 bases between the two germline ends. CDR1 and CDR2 (germline): SQVTM, ANQGSEA. The CDR3 loop spans 13 amino acids. The CDR3 DNA follows: TGCAGCCCAGTGGCGGGGCAGTTCTACGAGCAGTACTTC. Protein sequence: CSPVAGQFYEQYF.

This clone has a handful of counts. The J gene is TRBJ2-1, the V gene TRBV7-2; D remains unclear. The CDR3 spans 12 residues. Trimming shortened V by 2 bases and J by 5 bases, and 4 bases separated the two germline ends. CDR1 is SGHTA and CDR2 is FQGNSA in the germline V gene. The CDR3 spells CASSLFDNEQFF. CDR3 DNA: TGTGCCAGCAGCTTATTCGACAATGAGCAGTTCTTC.

V gene TRBV27 combines with J gene TRBJ1-1; D uncertain. The germline CDR1 and CDR2 sequences are MNHEY and SMNVEV (reference sequence). Between the trimmed V and J ends, which lost 6 bases and 0 bases, there was a span of 8 bases. CDR3 size: 13 residues. The CDR3 DNA reads TGTGCCAGCAGATTGACGGTGAACACTGAAGCTTTCTTT. Protein sequence: CASRLTVNTEAFF.

The chain couples TRBV7-2 to TRBJ2-2; no reliable D call. The CDR3 is 11 amino acids. The germline V gene encodes CDR1 SGHTA and CDR2 FQGNSA. With 4 bases removed from V and 11 bases from J, the gap between germline ends came to 8 bases. CDR3 protein: CASSYEHELFF. The CDR3 region has the DNA TGTGCCAGCAGCTACGAACATGAGCTGTTTTTT.

In DNA, the CDR3 is TGTGCCTGGAGTGTAACAAGTAAGAATGAGCAGTTCTTC. Translating gives CAWSVTSKNEQFF. This chain joins TRBV30 and TRBJ2-1; no clear D. Trimming took off 0 bases at V and 7 bases at J, with 10 bases between the two ends. CDR1 GTSNPN and CDR2 SVGIG come from the germline V gene (reference sequence). This CDR3 spans 13 amino acids. The full variable domain, rest sourced from reference TRBV30 and TRBJ2-1, is SQTIHQWPATLVQPVGSPLSLECTVEGTSNPNLYWYRQAAGRGLQLLFYSVGIGQISSEVPQNLSASRPQDRQFILSSKKLLLSDSGFYLCAWSVTSKNEQFFGPGTRLTVL.

CDR3 amino acids: CASRDGTGGGEQYF. Here the CDR3 DNA reads TGTGCCAGCCGAGATGGGACAGGGGGCGGGGAGCAGTACTTC. The rearrangement uses TRBV13 and TRBJ2-7, with 12 nucleotides matching TRBD1. In germline, CDR1 is PRHDT, CDR2 FYEKMQ (reference sequence). With 8 bases clipped from V and 7 bases from J, the junction kept 9 bases outside the gene matches. CDR3 length: 14 residues.

This clone was seen more than once but under ten times. This chain links TRBV27 with TRBJ2-7, with TRBD1 identical over 9 bases. The CDR3 sequence is 13 residues long. The junction had 2 bases not matched to a gene; V was cut back by 7 bases and J by 1 base. Germline V gene sequence: CDR1 MNHEY, CDR2 SMNVEV (reference sequence). The CDR3 spells CASTGTGSYEQYF. DNA of the CDR3: TGTGCCAGCACCGGGACAGGGTCCTACGAGCAGTACTTC.

The rearrangement uses TRBV9 and TRBJ2-2; a possible D gene is TRBD2 (5 bases). In germline, CDR1 is SGDLS, CDR2 YYNGEE. The CDR3 is 15 amino acids. The ends were cut back, 3 bases at V and 4 bases at J, with 13 bases in the middle. CDR3 nucleotide sequence: TGTGCCAGCAGCGCGGGATGGTCACTCACCGGGGAGCTGTTTTTT. It translates to CASSAGWSLTGELFF.

This clone was picked up one time. J is TRBJ2-7 and V is TRBV5-6; 12 bases are a match to TRBD1. Germline assignment: CDR1 SGHDT and CDR2 YYEEEE. This CDR3 comprises 15 residues. Trimming cost V 4 bases and J 5 bases; bases outside gene matches: 7. The DNA for the CDR3 is TGTGCCAGCAGCCTGCCGGGGACAGGGGGCGACGAGCAGTACTTC. Its protein is CASSLPGTGGDEQYF. Using reference TRBV5-6 and TRBJ2-7 for the parts outside the CDR3, the full variable domain is DAGVTQSPTHLIKTRGQQVTLRCSPKSGHDTVSWYQQALGQGPQFIFQYYEEEERQRGNFPDRFSGHQFPNYSSELNVNALLLGDSALYLCASSLPGTGGDEQYFGPGTRLTVT.

This chain uses TRBV30 with TRBJ2-3; D is possibly TRBD2 (5 bases). Trimming stripped 3 bases from V and 14 bases from J, with 15 bases between. CDR1 is GTSNPN, CDR2 SVGIG, per germline (reference sequence). This CDR3 has 11 residues. The CDR3 region is CAWRRGLLPYF. The CDR3 bases are TGTGCCTGGAGAAGAGGGTTGCTACCGTATTTT. Looking up the rest from reference TRBV30 and TRBJ2-3 gives the full variable domain: SQTIHQWPATLVQPVGSPLSLECTVEGTSNPNLYWYRQAAGRGLQLLFYSVGIGQISSEVPQNLSASRPQDRQFILSSKKLLLSDSGFYLCAWRRGLLPYFGPGTRLTVL.

The chain has TRBV27 and TRBJ2-1, with 7 bases identical to TRBD2. The CDR3 loop spans 13 amino acids. CDR1 MNHEY and CDR2 SMNVEV come from the germline V gene (reference sequence). V shed 5 bases, J shed 7 bases, and the junction held 5 bases outside the gene matches. The CDR3 loop is CASSRSSGNEQFF. The CDR3 nucleotides are TGTGCCAGCAGTCGATCTAGCGGTAATGAGCAGTTCTTC.

V and J are TRBV27 and TRBJ2-7; D unresolved. Germline CDR1 is MNHEY and CDR2 is SMNVEV (reference sequence). This CDR3 spans 13 amino acids. V gave up 6 bases and J gave up 0 bases, with 9 bases separating them. The DNA of the CDR3 is TGTGCCAGCAGGGGCAGCTACTCCTACGAGCAGTACTTC. Encoded protein: CASRGSYSYEQYF.

The J gene is TRBJ1-2, the V gene TRBV19, with TRBD1 as a possible D gene (6 bases). This CDR3 is 15 amino acids long. V shed 4 bases and J shed 4 bases, with 16 bases lying between them. Germline V CDR1 and CDR2: LNHDA, SQIVND (reference sequence). CDR3 residues: CASSSPLQGTYGYTF. CDR3 nucleotide sequence: TGTGCCAGTAGTAGCCCCTTACAGGGTACCTATGGCTACACCTTC.

The rearrangement joins TRBV30 to TRBJ1-1; no clear D. Germline CDR1 reads GTSNPN; CDR2 reads SVGIG (reference sequence). The CDR3 contains 12 residues. Trimming removed 0 bases from V and 5 bases from J, with 7 bases in between. The CDR3 coding sequence is TGTGCCTGGAGTGTAATGATTACTGAAGCTTTCTTT. Protein sequence: CAWSVMITEAFF.

This clone turned up a few times. J is TRBJ2-3 and V is TRBV2, with D unresolved. This CDR3 has 15 amino acids. Germline V CDR1 and CDR2: SNHLY, FYNNEI. Trimming shortened V by 0 bases and J by 0 bases, and 7 bases separated the two germline ends. CDR3 in DNA: TGTGCCAGCAGTGAAGCGCAGACTAGCACAGATACGCAGTATTTT. Amino acid sequence: CASSEAQTSTDTQYF.